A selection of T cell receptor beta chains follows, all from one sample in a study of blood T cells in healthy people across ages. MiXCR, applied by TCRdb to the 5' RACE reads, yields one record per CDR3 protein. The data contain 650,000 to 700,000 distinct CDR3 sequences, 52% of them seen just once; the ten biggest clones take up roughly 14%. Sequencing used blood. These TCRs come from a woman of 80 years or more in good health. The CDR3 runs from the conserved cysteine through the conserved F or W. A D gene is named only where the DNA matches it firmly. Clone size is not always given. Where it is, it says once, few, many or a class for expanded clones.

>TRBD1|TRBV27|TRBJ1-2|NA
TGTGCCAGCAGTTCCCACCCTGGACAGGGGCATGGCTACACCTTC
CASSSHPGQGHGYTF
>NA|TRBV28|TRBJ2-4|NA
TGTGCCAGCAGTCGGCAGGGCGAAAACATTCAGTACTTC
CASSRQGENIQYF
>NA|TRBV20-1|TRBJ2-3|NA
TGCAGTGCTAGCTGGGGGGGGCGGGGTACAGATACGCAGTATTTT
CSASWGGRGTDTQYF
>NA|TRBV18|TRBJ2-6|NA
TGTGCCAGCTCCTCACCGTACAAATCTCCTGGGGCCAACGTCCTGACTTTC
CASSSPYKSPGANVLTF
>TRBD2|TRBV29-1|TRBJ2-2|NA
TGCAGCGTTCAAGCGGGGGGGAACACCGGGGAGCTGTTTTTT
CSVQAGGNTGELFF
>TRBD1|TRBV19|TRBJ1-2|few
TGTGCCAGTAGTATTATTGCAGGGACAGGTCGTGGCTACACCTTC
CASSIIAGTGRGYTF
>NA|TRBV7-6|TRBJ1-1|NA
TGTGCCAGCAGCTTAGCGCGGTCAGCCAACACTGAAGCTTTCTTT
CASSLARSANTEAFF
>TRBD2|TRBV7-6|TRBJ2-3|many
TGTGCCAGCAGCAATAGCGGGAGGGCTCTAGATACGCAGTATTTT
CASSNSGRALDTQYF
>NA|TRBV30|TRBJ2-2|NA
TGTGCCTGGAGTCCCACCCGGACACCACGACCCGGGGAGCTGTTTTTT
CAWSPTRTPRPGELFF
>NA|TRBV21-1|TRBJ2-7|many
TGTGCCAGCAGCAAAGTGGGCCCTGAATTTTCCTACGAGCAGTACTTC
CASSKVGPEFSYEQYF
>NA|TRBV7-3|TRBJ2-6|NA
TGTGCCAGCAGCTTAATCCACAGGGCGATGTCTGGGGCCAACGTCCTGACTTTC
CASSLIHRAMSGANVLTF
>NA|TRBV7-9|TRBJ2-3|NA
TGTGCCAGCAGCGGCCGGACAGTCCCAAATACGCAGTATTTT
CASSGRTVPNTQYF
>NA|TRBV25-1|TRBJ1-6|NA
TGTGCCAGCAGTGAGGTCCGGGGTTCACCCCTCCACTTT
CASSEVRGSPLHF
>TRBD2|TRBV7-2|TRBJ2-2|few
TGTGCCAGCGTTTCCGGACTAGCGGGAGTCTTGGGGGAGCTGTTTTTT
CASVSGLAGVLGELFF
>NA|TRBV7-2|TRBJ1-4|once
TGTGCCAGCAGGAAAGCGGGGAATAATGAAAAACTGTTTTTT
CASRKAGNNEKLFF
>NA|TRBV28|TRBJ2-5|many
TGTGCCAGCAGAAGGAGCCAAGAGACCCAGTACTTC
CASRRSQETQYF
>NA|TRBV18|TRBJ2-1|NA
TGTGCCAGCTCACCCCGGCTAGCGAGAGACCTAGACAATGAGCAGTTCTTC
CASSPRLARDLDNEQFF
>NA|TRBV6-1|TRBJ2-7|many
TGTGCCAGCAGTGTGCTTCCGGGACTCAACTACGAGCAGTACTTC
CASSVLPGLNYEQYF
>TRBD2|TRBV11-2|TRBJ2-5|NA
TGTGCCAGCAGCTTAGATGGACTAGCGGTCCAAGAGACCCAGTACTTC
CASSLDGLAVQETQYF
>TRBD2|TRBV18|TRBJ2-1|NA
TGTGCCAGCACACCGGTTCTAGCGGATAATGAGCAGTTCTTC
CASTPVLADNEQFF
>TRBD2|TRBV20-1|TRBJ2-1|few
TGCAGTACCTCCCCATTGGGACTAGCGGGGGTGAATGAGCAGTTCTTC
CSTSPLGLAGVNEQFF
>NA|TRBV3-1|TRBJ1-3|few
TGTGCCAGCAGCCAAACAAGCGGTCGACAGCGATCTGGAAACACCATATATTTT
CASSQTSGRQRSGNTIYF
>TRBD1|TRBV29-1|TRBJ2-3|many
TGCAGCGTTAGGCTGACAGGGTCAGATACGCAGTATTTT
CSVRLTGSDTQYF
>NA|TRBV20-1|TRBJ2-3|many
TGCAGTGCTTCTGGACGGATTAGCACAGATACGCAGTATTTT
CSASGRISTDTQYF
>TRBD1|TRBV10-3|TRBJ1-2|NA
TGTGCCATCAGTGAGCCGGACAGGGGGCGCGACTATGGCTACACCTTC
CAISEPDRGRDYGYTF
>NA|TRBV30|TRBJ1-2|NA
TGTGCCTGGAGTGCGACCTTTAACTATGGCTACACCTTC
CAWSATFNYGYTF
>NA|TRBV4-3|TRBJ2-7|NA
TGCGCCAGCAGCCAAACCTTATATTCCTACGAGCAGTACTTC
CASSQTLYSYEQYF
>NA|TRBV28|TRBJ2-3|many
TGTGCCAGCAGCTCTCCCCTGTCCGGGGGCACCACAGATACGCAGTATTTT
CASSSPLSGGTTDTQYF
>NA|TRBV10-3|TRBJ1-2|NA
TGTGCCATCAGTGTCGAGGGGGGCTATGGCTACACCTTC
CAISVEGGYGYTF
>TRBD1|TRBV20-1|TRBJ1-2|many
TGCAGTGCTAGTAGGGGGCGAACGAGGGTACATGGCTACACCTTC
CSASRGRTRVHGYTF
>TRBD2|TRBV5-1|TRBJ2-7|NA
TGCGCCAGCACCGCGGGGGGGACAGCGCCCTCCTACGAGCAGTACTTC
CASTAGGTAPSYEQYF
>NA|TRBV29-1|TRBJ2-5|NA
TGCAGCGTTTACAGGATATACTATGAGCAGTACTTC
CSVYRIYYEQYF
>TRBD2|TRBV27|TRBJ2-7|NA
TGTGCCAGCTCGCGGCAGCCTAGCGGGGCAACGACCTACGAGCAGTACTTC
CASSRQPSGATTYEQYF
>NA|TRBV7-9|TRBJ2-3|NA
TGTGCCAGCAGCCTACCGACAGGAATTAACACAGATACGCGGTATTTT
CASSLPTGINTDTRYF
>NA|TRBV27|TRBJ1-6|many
TGTGCCAGCAGTTTTGGACAGTGGAGCTCACCCCTCCACTTT
CASSFGQWSSPLHF
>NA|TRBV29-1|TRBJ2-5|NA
TGCAGCGTTCTCCGGGACACTGGATTTGGGACCCAGTACTTC
CSVLRDTGFGTQYF
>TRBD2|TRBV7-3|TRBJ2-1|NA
TGTGCCAGCAGCTTACTAGCGGGGGGATGGTATGAGCAGTTCTTC
CASSLLAGGWYEQFF
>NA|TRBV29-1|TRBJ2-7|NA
TGCAGCGTTGAAGACAGTCGCTCCTACGAGCAGTACTTC
CSVEDSRSYEQYF
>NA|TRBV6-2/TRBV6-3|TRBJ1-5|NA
TGTGCCAGCAGTTACGCATATCAGCCCCAGCATTTT
CASSYAYQPQHF
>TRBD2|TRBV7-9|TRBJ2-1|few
TGTGCCAGCAGCCCGAGCGGGAATGACTACAATGAGCAGTTCTTC
CASSPSGNDYNEQFF